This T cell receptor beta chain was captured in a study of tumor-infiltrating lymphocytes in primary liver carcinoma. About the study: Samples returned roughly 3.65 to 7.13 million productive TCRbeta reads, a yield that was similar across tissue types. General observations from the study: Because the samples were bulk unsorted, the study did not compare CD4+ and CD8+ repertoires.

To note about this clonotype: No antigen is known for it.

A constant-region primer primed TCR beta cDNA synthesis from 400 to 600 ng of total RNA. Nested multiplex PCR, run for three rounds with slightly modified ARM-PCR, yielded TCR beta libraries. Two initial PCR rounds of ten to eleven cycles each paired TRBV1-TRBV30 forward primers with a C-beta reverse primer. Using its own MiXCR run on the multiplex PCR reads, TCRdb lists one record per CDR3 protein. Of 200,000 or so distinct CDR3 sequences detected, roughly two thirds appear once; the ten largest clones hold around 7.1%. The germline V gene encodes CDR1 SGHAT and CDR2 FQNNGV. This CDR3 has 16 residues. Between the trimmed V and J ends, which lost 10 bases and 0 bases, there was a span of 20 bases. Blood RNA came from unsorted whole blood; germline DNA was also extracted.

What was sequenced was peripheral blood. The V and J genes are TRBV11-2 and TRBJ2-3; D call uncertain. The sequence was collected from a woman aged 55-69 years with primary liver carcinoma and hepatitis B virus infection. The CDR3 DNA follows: TGTGCCAACATCCCAGAACTTGCTTCTAGCACAGATACGCAGTATTTT. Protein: CANIPELASSTDTQYF.